The subject of this entry is one T cell receptor beta chain. What it binds is not known. This entry comes from a study of neurological immune-mediated disorders. Study-wide points: With the multiple sclerosis repertoire cluster, none of the clinical or MRI features showed an association.

CDR3 length equals 16 residues. CDR1 MGHRA and CDR2 YSYEKL come from the germline V gene. V was pared by 0 bases and J by 1 base, with 9 bases between. The unsorted libraries were made from 2 million PBMCs kept at -80 C. The cDNA was generated by 5'RACE with 10-nucleotide random UMIs. TCRdb independently ran MiXCR on the 5' RACE reads; one entry per CDR3 protein. The sample yields roughly 60,000 distinct CDR3 sequences, around 3.8% seen once. The sample comprised PBMCs. The chain joins TRBV4-1 to TRBJ2-2; D unresolved. The source of this sequence is a woman between 50 and 59 years old with multiple sclerosis. CDR3 residues: CASSQDSGVNTGELFF. CDR3 nucleotide sequence: TGCGCCAGCAGCCAAGATTCGGGTGTGAACACCGGGGAGCTGTTTTTT.